What follows are 25 T cell receptor beta chains derived from one specimen sequenced in a study of Graves' ophthalmopathy and Graves' hyperthyroidism. Amplification from RNA transcripts yielded the TCR beta CDR3 regions. The authors performed first-round RT-PCR with HTBI primers and then a second-round multiplex PCR. TCRdb itself ran the multiplex PCR reads through MiXCR, one entry per CDR3 protein. Here the sample spans some 350,000 distinct CDR3 sequences, about 18% being singletons. Sequenced sample: peripheral blood. The source of these receptors is an adult woman with stable Graves' hyperthyroidism.

This clonotype was recorded at least ten times. The J gene is TRBJ2-2, the V gene TRBV7-3, with TRBD1 matching 9 bases. The ends lost 8 bases at V and 5 bases at J; junction bases unmatched: 3. Germline lookup yields CDR1 SGHTA and CDR2 FQGTGA. The CDR3 loop spans 13 amino acids. The CDR3 protein is CASGGTGTGELFF. The CDR3 DNA is TGTGCCAGCGGGGGGACAGGGACCGGGGAGCTGTTTTTT.

This clonotype was counted at least ten times. V usage is TRBV29-1 and J usage is TRBJ2-2; perhaps TRBD2 as D (5 bases). CDR3 length equals 14 residues. Trimming removed 6 bases at V and 6 bases at J, with 17 bases between. The germline V gene encodes CDR1 SQVTM and CDR2 ANQGSEA. Written as DNA, the CDR3 is TGCAGCGTCAGGACTCAGCCGGAATCCGGGGAGCTGTTTTTT. Encoded protein: CSVRTQPESGELFF.

The gene calls are TRBV2 and TRBJ1-6; 7 bases are a match to TRBD1. This CDR3 region has 14 residues. Germline V gene sequence: CDR1 SNHLY, CDR2 FYNNEI. Germline trimming cut 5 bases from V and 10 bases from J; bases unmatched to any gene: 8. In DNA, the CDR3 is TGTGCCAGCAGTCCTGGGACAGCTGGATCACCCCTCCACTTT. Translated, it gives CASSPGTAGSPLHF.

This clonotype was recorded at least ten times. The V gene is TRBV7-2, the J gene TRBJ1-1, with no clear D. CDR3 size: 15 residues. V was cut by 0 bases and J by 2 bases, with 10 bases left in between. Germline V gene data show CDR1 as SGHTA and CDR2 as FQGNSA. CDR3 loop: CASSLARFGNTEAFF. For the CDR3, the DNA is TGTGCCAGCAGCTTAGCCCGTTTCGGAAACACTGAAGCTTTCTTT. The variable domain in full, completed from reference TRBV7-2 and TRBJ1-1, reads GAGVSQSPSNKVTEKGKDVELRCDPISGHTALYWYRQSLGQGLEFLIYFQGNSAPDKSGLPSDRFSAERTGGSVSTLTIQRTQQEDSAVYLCASSLARFGNTEAFFGQGTRLTVV.

This clonotype has at least ten counts. This chain uses TRBV7-2 with TRBJ2-5; D remains unclear. Trimming cost V 3 bases and J 3 bases, with 11 bases left between them. Germline V gene data show CDR1 as SGHTA and CDR2 as FQGNSA. CDR3 length equals 14 residues. CDR3 loop: CASSFRSSEETQYF. CDR3 DNA: TGTGCCAGCAGCTTCCGTTCGTCAGAAGAGACCCAGTACTTC.

This clonotype was counted ten times or more. The CDR3 here is CSAALAGVPYEQYF. As DNA, the CDR3 is TGCAGTGCAGCTCTAGCGGGAGTTCCCTACGAGCAGTACTTC. The chain links TRBV20-1 to TRBJ2-7, with 10 bases matching TRBD2. Trimming removed 6 bases from V and 2 bases from J; junction bases left unmatched: 7. Germline CDR1 DFQATT, CDR2 SNEGSKA (reference sequence). The CDR3 is 14 residues long.

This clonotype came up many times. This chain uses TRBV6-1 with TRBJ1-2, with D maybe TRBD1 (5 bases). Germline V gene sequence: CDR1 MNHNS, CDR2 SASEGT. The CDR3 consists of 15 residues. Trimming shortened V by 2 bases and J by 4 bases, and 14 bases separated the two germline ends. CDR3 sequence reads: CASSEIERRGYGYTF. CDR3 DNA: TGTGCCAGCAGTGAAATCGAGAGGAGGGGCTATGGCTACACCTTC.

The table lists this clonotype with many counts. The chain joins TRBV12-3 or TRBV12-4 to TRBJ2-7, with D possibly matching TRBD1 (5 bases). V was clipped by 5 bases and J by 0 bases, with 11 bases between them. The CDR3 contains 14 residues. This CDR3 reads CASSIQGSSYEQYF. The CDR3 DNA follows: TGTGCCAGCAGTATCCAGGGAAGCTCCTACGAGCAGTACTTC.

The table lists this clonotype with many counts. The chain is built from TRBV19 and TRBJ1-5; possibly TRBD1 for D (5 bases). With 3 bases removed from V and 2 bases from J, the gap between germline ends came to 8 bases. The CDR3 is 14 residues long. Germline values: CDR1 LNHDA, CDR2 SQIVND (reference sequence). In DNA, the CDR3 is TGTGCCAGTAGTATCAGAGGGGGCAATCAGCCCCAGCATTTT. This gives the protein CASSIRGGNQPQHF.

This clonotype appeared many times. This rearrangement joins TRBV11-2 to TRBJ2-7, with D possibly called TRBD1 or TRBD2 (5 bases each). Trimming removed 3 bases at V and 4 bases at J, with 19 bases between. Germline CDR1 SGHAT, CDR2 FQNNGV. This CDR3 spans 16 amino acids. DNA for the CDR3: TGTGCCAGCAGCTTTTTTCCGAGGGGACGATCATACGAGCAGTACTTC. It is translated as CASSFFPRGRSYEQYF.

This clonotype was seen many times. The rearrangement uses TRBV12-3 or TRBV12-4 and TRBJ2-5; 8 nucleotides align to TRBD1. Germline trimming cut 5 bases from V and 3 bases from J; bases unmatched to any gene: 5. CDR3 size: 14 residues. The CDR3 sequence: CASSRDRLEETQYF. The DNA for the CDR3 is TGTGCCAGCAGTCGGGACAGGTTGGAAGAGACCCAGTACTTC.

This clonotype appeared many times. The rearrangement uses TRBV7-2 and TRBJ1-1; D gene ambiguous. V shed 1 base and J shed 5 bases, with 14 bases lying between them. In germline, CDR1 is SGHTA, CDR2 FQGNSA. The CDR3 is made up of 15 amino acids. CDR3 DNA sequence: TGTGCCAGCAGCTTAGTTTCTGAATGGGGAACTGAAGCTTTCTTT. Translating gives CASSLVSEWGTEAFF.

This clonotype was recorded at least ten times. V usage is TRBV6-5 and J usage is TRBJ2-2; unclear D gene. The V end lost 0 bases, the J end lost 0 bases, and 11 bases lay between the germline ends. Looked up from germline, CDR1 is MNHEY and CDR2 is SVGAGI. The length of the CDR3 is 17 residues. The CDR3 region is CASSYSHYRSNTGELFF. The CDR3 DNA follows: TGTGCCAGCAGTTACTCACATTACAGATCGAACACCGGGGAGCTGTTTTTT.

This clonotype was counted ten times or more. V is TRBV4-2 and J is TRBJ2-5; 9 bases line up with TRBD2. This CDR3 has 15 residues. Germline trimming cut 3 bases from V and 4 bases from J; bases unmatched to any gene: 6. The germline gives CDR1 LGHNA, CDR2 YNFKEQ. The DNA of the CDR3 is TGTGCCAGCAGCCAGGCTAGCGGGACACCAGAGACCCAGTACTTC. This translates into CASSQASGTPETQYF.

This clonotype was counted many times. The rearrangement joins TRBV7-8 to TRBJ2-2; the match to TRBD2 covers 12 bases. Germline loops: CDR1 SGHVS, CDR2 FQNEAQ. The CDR3 is 16 amino acids. The V segment lost 4 bases and the J segment 7 bases; nucleotides outside the gene matches: 7. CDR3 in DNA: TGTGCCAGCAGCTCGAGACTAGCGGGAGTTCTCGGGGAGCTGTTTTTT. This codes for CASSSRLAGVLGELFF.

The J gene is TRBJ2-2, the V gene TRBV6-4, with D unclear. The CDR3 has 17 amino acids. Per germline, CDR1 MRHNA and CDR2 SNTAGT. Trimming removed 4 bases from V and 1 base from J, with 16 bases in between. This CDR3 is CASSGIDGRENTGELFF. In DNA form, the CDR3 reads TGTGCCAGCAGTGGAATCGATGGTCGAGAGAACACCGGGGAGCTGTTTTTT.

In this sample, this clonotype turned up many times. J is TRBJ2-2 and V is TRBV7-2; the match to TRBD2 covers 7 bases. CDR3 size: 14 residues. J lost 7 bases, V lost 0 bases, and 2 bases had no gene match. Germline V gene data show CDR1 as SGHTA and CDR2 as FQGNSA. CDR3 loop: CASSLAAGVGELFF. CDR3 nucleotide sequence: TGTGCCAGCAGCTTAGCGGCGGGGGTCGGGGAGCTGTTTTTT.

This clonotype was picked up many times. The genes are TRBV27 and TRBJ2-5, with 15 nucleotides matching TRBD2. Trimming removed 5 bases from V and 4 bases from J; junction bases left unmatched: 8. Germline V gene data show CDR1 as MNHEY and CDR2 as SMNVEV (reference sequence). The CDR3 is 17 residues long. In DNA form, the CDR3 reads TGTGCCAGCAGTAGCCTAACGGGACTAGCGGGGGGAGAGACCCAGTACTTC. Translating gives CASSSLTGLAGGETQYF.

This clonotype was seen repeatedly, ten times or more. This sequence joins TRBV19 and TRBJ1-5, with TRBD1 matching over 9 bases. The CDR3 totals 16 residues. V lost 3 bases to trimming and J lost 4 bases; unmatched junction nucleotides: 7. The germline V gene encodes CDR1 LNHDA and CDR2 SQIVND (reference sequence). The CDR3 spells CASSIWVDRGNQPQHF. CDR3 DNA sequence: TGTGCCAGTAGTATCTGGGTGGACAGGGGAAATCAGCCCCAGCATTTT.

The CDR3 region has the DNA TGCAGCGTTGAAGATTGGGGCCAGGGGGACGACTACGAGCAGTACTTC. This encodes CSVEDWGQGDDYEQYF. The chain joins TRBV29-1 to TRBJ2-7; the match to TRBD1 covers 7 bases. V lost 0 bases and J lost 3; bases outside the gene matches: 11. The length of the CDR3 is 16 residues. In germline, CDR1 is SQVTM, CDR2 ANQGSEA.

This clonotype was seen at least ten times. V and J are TRBV11-2 and TRBJ2-7, with D perhaps TRBD1 or TRBD2 (5 bases each). Germline V CDR1 and CDR2: SGHAT, FQNNGV. CDR3 length: 14 residues. With 5 bases removed from V and 2 bases from J, the gap between germline ends came to 13 bases. The CDR3 protein is CASSPTGTTYEQYF. The DNA of the CDR3 is TGTGCCAGCAGCCCGACCGGGACCACCTACGAGCAGTACTTC.

This clonotype was seen repeatedly, ten times or more. At one end the junction does not follow the germline gene, possibly because of a read error. The chain employs TRBV29-1 and TRBJ1-2; D is possibly TRBD1 (5 bases). Germline CDR1 and CDR2: SQVTM and ANQGSEA. The CDR3 is 13 amino acids. The CDR3 DNA is TGCAGCGTCGAAGGACAACCGATCTATGGCTACACCTTC. This gives the protein CSVEGQPIYGYTF.

This chain connects TRBV4-1 to TRBJ2-7; D is uncertain. Per the germline V gene, CDR1 is MGHRA and CDR2 is YSYEKL. This CDR3 is 15 amino acids long. Trimming removed 1 base at V and 5 bases at J, with 15 bases between. The CDR3 protein is CASSQVAAGVDEQYF. CDR3 nucleotide sequence: TGCGCCAGCAGCCAAGTGGCTGCTGGCGTGGACGAGCAGTACTTC.

Ten or more counts support this clonotype. One junction end disagrees with the germline gene, perhaps due to a read error. The chain couples TRBV28 to TRBJ2-4; TRBD2 is a possible D gene (7 bases). The CDR3 runs to 14 residues. Germline V gives CDR1 MDHEN, CDR2 SYDVKM. The CDR3 protein is CASSSTRGGGIKYF. CDR3 DNA: TGTGCCAGCAGCTCGACTAGGGGGGGTGGCATTAAGTACTTC.

This clonotype was seen at least ten times. V gene TRBV28 combines with J gene TRBJ2-7, with TRBD1 matching over 8 bases. There are 12 residues in the CDR3. Germline lookup yields CDR1 MDHEN and CDR2 SYDVKM. Losses at the gene ends were 10 bases for V and 1 base for J; bases not matched to a gene: 3. CDR3 protein: CATRDRSYEQYF. For the CDR3, the DNA is TGTGCCACCAGGGACAGGTCCTACGAGCAGTACTTC.